These T cell receptor beta chains were read from a single sample in a study of blood T cell repertoires in COVID-19. TCRdb's copy holds only in-frame clones and misses some; the assay was immunoSEQ multiplex PCR. The table shows fewer than 150,000 clones, with roughly four fifths occurring only once. Sequencing was done on a sample of peripheral blood. Receptor source: a man aged 50-60 years with acute or convalescent COVID-19. Both conserved end residues are part of each CDR3. A D gene is named only where the DNA matches it firmly. Clone size is shown for a subset of rows, as once, few, many or a class of expanded clone.

NA	TRBV4-2	TRBJ1-3	NA	TGTGCCAGCAGCCTCAATCAGGGAAACACCATATATTTT	CASSLNQGNTIYF
NA	TRBV27	TRBJ2-1	NA	TGTGCCAGCAGTTTACAACTAAACTCCTACAATGAGCAGTTCTTC	CASSLQLNSYNEQFF
TRBD1	TRBV6-2/TRBV6-3	TRBJ2-7	few	TGTGCCAGCAGTCTCGGGACAGGGGTCGGCGAGCAGTACTTC	CASSLGTGVGEQYF
TRBD2	TRBV6-1	TRBJ2-3	NA	TGTGCCAGCAGTGAAGCGGGGGGGAGCACAGATACGCAGTATTTT	CASSEAGGSTDTQYF
NA	TRBV5-4	TRBJ1-1	NA	TGTGCCGCGCAGGTCGGGGTGGAAGCTTTCTTT	CAAQVGVEAFF
TRBD2	TRBV24-1	TRBJ2-1	NA	TGTGCCACCAGGGGGACTAGCGGGATCAATGAGCAGTTCTTC	CATRGTSGINEQFF
TRBD2	TRBV6-1	TRBJ2-7	NA	TGTGCCAGCAGTGAACTTAGCGGGGCGAATAATGAGCAGTACTTC	CASSELSGANNEQYF
NA	TRBV5-1	TRBJ1-1	NA	TGCGCCAGCAGCTGGGGTGGGGGGATGAACACTGAAGCTTTCTTT	CASSWGGGMNTEAFF
NA	TRBV27	TRBJ2-7	NA	TGTGCCAGCAGTTTATACCAGGGCCACTACGAGCAGTACTTC	CASSLYQGHYEQYF
TRBD2	TRBV11-3	TRBJ2-1	NA	TGTGCCAGCAGCTTGCGAGGGGGACTAGCGGCGGAGAATGAGCAGTTCTTC	CASSLRGGLAAENEQFF
NA	TRBV28	TRBJ1-3	NA	TGTGCCAGCAGTCTAACACGGAGCTCTGGAAACACCATATATTTT	CASSLTRSSGNTIYF
TRBD1	TRBV5-5	TRBJ1-2	NA	TGTGCCAGCAGCCCCGGACAGGCGAACTATGGCTACACCTTC	CASSPGQANYGYTF
NA	TRBV30	TRBJ1-2	few	TGTGCCTGGAGTGTTAGGGGTGTAGACTATGGCTACACCTTC	CAWSVRGVDYGYTF
TRBD2	TRBV7-2	TRBJ2-7	NA	TGTGCCAGCAGCGCCGGGGGGACCTTCCCCTACGAGCAGTACTTC	CASSAGGTFPYEQYF
NA	TRBV27	TRBJ1-1	NA	TGTGCCAGCAGTTACCAGGGACATTCGGGGACTGAAGCTTTCTTT	CASSYQGHSGTEAFF
TRBD2	TRBV5-1	TRBJ2-5	NA	TGCGCCAGCAGCTTGGTGGCGGGAGAGGTAGAGACCCAGTACTTC	CASSLVAGEVETQYF
NA	TRBV7-2	TRBJ1-6	NA	TGTGCCAGCAGCTTAGTTCTGTGGGGCGGTCAATCACTCCTCCACTTT	CASSLVLWGGQSLLHF
TRBD2	TRBV7-9	TRBJ2-5	few	TGTGCCAGCAGTCCGAGCGGGGGGCTGAAAGAGACCCAGTACTTC	CASSPSGGLKETQYF
NA	TRBV6-1	TRBJ1-2	NA	TGTGCCAGCAGTGAAGCGGCAGGGGAAGCTGGCTACACCTTC	CASSEAAGEAGYTF
NA	TRBV7-8	TRBJ1-5	NA	TGTGCCAGCAGCGAGGTAGGGCACGGGGATCAGCCCCAGCATTTT	CASSEVGHGDQPQHF
TRBD1	TRBV27	TRBJ2-4	NA	TGTGCCAGCAGGAGACAGGGGGGAAGCATTCAGTACTTC	CASRRQGGSIQYF
TRBD1	TRBV3-1/TRBV3-2	TRBJ1-2	once	TGTGCCAGCAGCCCCAGGGGGCAATTATATGGCTACACCTTC	CASSPRGQLYGYTF
TRBD1	TRBV7-9	TRBJ1-5	NA	TGTGCCAGCAGCTTAGAGGGACAGGGTTCGAGCAATCAGCCCCAGCATTTT	CASSLEGQGSSNQPQHF
TRBD1	TRBV10-3	TRBJ2-2	NA	TGTGCCATCAGTGACCCTCCAGGACAGGGGAACACCGGGGAGCTGTTTTTT	CAISDPPGQGNTGELFF
TRBD1	TRBV3-1/TRBV3-2	TRBJ2-7	NA	TGTGCCAGCAGGCACTCGTTATCCGGGACAGGCTACGAGCAGTACTTC	CASRHSLSGTGYEQYF
NA	TRBV4-2	TRBJ1-1	NA	TGTGCCAGCAGCCAAGATGAGGGATCTCTGGGCACTGAAGCTTTCTTT	CASSQDEGSLGTEAFF
NA	TRBV6-4	TRBJ2-2	NA	TGTGCCAGCAGTGATGAAGGGGGTCGGACCGGGGAGCTGTTTTTT	CASSDEGGRTGELFF
TRBD1	TRBV12-5	TRBJ1-1	NA	TGTGCTAGTGGTTTGGTACAGGGGATCCTCACTGAAGCTTTCTTT	CASGLVQGILTEAFF
TRBD2	TRBV5-4	TRBJ2-3	NA	TGTGCCAGCAGAGCGTTGGGGAGCGGGGGCACAGATACGCAGTATTTT	CASRALGSGGTDTQYF
NA	TRBV28	TRBJ1-1	NA	TGTGCCAGCAGTTTGGCAGGGATCGTCACTGAAGCTTTCTTT	CASSLAGIVTEAFF
NA	TRBV14	TRBJ1-2	NA	TGTGCCAGCAGCCAGGGTCAGGGCTACTATGGCTACACCTTC	CASSQGQGYYGYTF
NA	TRBV9	TRBJ2-1	NA	TGTGCCAGCAGCGTTATAGCGGAGAGCTCCTACAATGAGCAGTTCTTC	CASSVIAESSYNEQFF
TRBD2	TRBV5-1	TRBJ2-1	few	TGCGCCAGCAGCTTGGCGACTAGCGGGAGGGCAAATGAGCAGTTCTTC	CASSLATSGRANEQFF
NA	TRBV5-6	TRBJ2-2	NA	TGTGCCAGCAGCCTCCCCGGGGAGCTGTTTTTT	CASSLPGELFF
NA	TRBV12-3/TRBV12-4	TRBJ2-7	NA	TGTGCCAGCAGTTTAGGGGGAACAGGGCAGTACTTC	CASSLGGTGQYF
TRBD1	TRBV5-8	TRBJ1-1	NA	TGTGCCAGCAGCCGGACCGCCCAGGGGGCATGGGGGAACACTGAAGCTTTCTTT	CASSRTAQGAWGNTEAFF
NA	TRBV3-1/TRBV3-2	TRBJ2-5	NA	TGTGCCAGCAGCCAAGATTTCGTGACCCAGTACTTC	CASSQDFVTQYF
NA	TRBV14	TRBJ1-1	NA	TGTGCCAGCAGCTTTCAGGGCGACACTGAAGCTTTCTTT	CASSFQGDTEAFF
NA	TRBV2	TRBJ1-6	NA	TGTGCCAGCAGTGCCCAGGGTAACTCACCCCTCCACTTT	CASSAQGNSPLHF
NA	TRBV5-6	TRBJ1-1	NA	TGTGCCAGCAGCCCCCAGGTGCACGGATGGATTTACGCTGAAGCTTTCTTT	CASSPQVHGWIYAEAFF
NA	TRBV20-1	TRBJ1-1	NA	TGCAGTGCTAGAGGGCGGACTGAAGCTTTCTTT	CSARGRTEAFF
TRBD1	TRBV7-6	TRBJ2-5	NA	TGTGCCAGCAGCGTAACGGGACAGTTGTACTTC	CASSVTGQLYF
NA	TRBV18	TRBJ2-3	few	TGTGCCAGCTCACCAACTAGAACAGATACGCAGTATTTT	CASSPTRTDTQYF
NA	TRBV19	TRBJ2-3	NA	TGTGCCAGTAGTTGGCATGGGGGACTCACAGATACGCAGTATTTT	CASSWHGGLTDTQYF